The 24 T cell receptor beta chains reported below all come from one sample, sequenced in a study of Graves' ophthalmopathy and Graves' hyperthyroidism. Amplification from RNA transcripts yielded the TCR beta CDR3 regions. First-round RT-PCR with HTBI primers preceded a second-round multiplex PCR. TCRdb reanalysed the multiplex PCR reads using MiXCR and keeps one entry per CDR3 protein. The sample carries 200,000 to 300,000 distinct CDR3 sequences, less than 55% recorded once. Sequencing was done on a sample of peripheral blood. These receptors were collected from an adult man with Graves' ophthalmopathy.

J is TRBJ1-5 and V is TRBV19; 8 bases are shared with TRBD1. Looked up from germline, CDR1 is LNHDA and CDR2 is SQIVND (reference sequence). CDR3 length equals 15 residues. The V gene end was trimmed by 3 bases and the J gene end by 7 bases; junction bases not matched to a gene: 8. The CDR3 loop reads CASSMTGVDSQPQHF. Written as DNA, the CDR3 is TGTGCCAGTAGTATGACAGGGGTAGACAGCCAGCCCCAGCATTTT.

This chain links TRBV10-3 with TRBJ2-5, with a tentative D call TRBD1 (6 bases). This CDR3 comprises 12 residues. V was clipped by 6 bases and J by 2 bases, with 7 bases between them. In germline, CDR1 is ENHRY, CDR2 SYGVKD. For the CDR3, the DNA is TGTGCCATCAGCAGGGGTCAAGAGACCCAGTACTTC. As protein: CAISRGQETQYF.

This clonotype was seen more than once but under ten times. This rearrangement joins TRBV5-1 to TRBJ1-2, with 7 bases lining up with TRBD1. Germline V gene data show CDR1 as SGHRS and CDR2 as YFSETQ. V gave up 4 bases and J gave up 4 bases; unmatched junction bases: 10. This CDR3 is 15 amino acids long. CDR3 bases: TGCGCCAGCAGCCCTAAAGACAGGGCGGCCTATGGCTACACCTTC. Its translation: CASSPKDRAAYGYTF.

This clonotype was seen repeatedly, ten times or more. The chain links TRBV20-1 to TRBJ1-2; possibly TRBD1 for D (5 bases). The CDR3 has 11 amino acids. Germline V gene sequence: CDR1 DFQATT, CDR2 SNEGSKA (reference sequence). V was cut by 3 bases and J by 9 bases, with 11 bases left in between. CDR3 protein: CSAREGFSYTF. The CDR3 region has the DNA TGCAGTGCTAGGGAGGGGTTTAGCTACACCTTC.

This clonotype was counted many times. This rearrangement joins TRBV29-1 to TRBJ1-1; 8 positions match TRBD1. The V segment lost 7 bases and the J segment 1 base; nucleotides outside the gene matches: 2. The CDR3 extends over 12 amino acids. Per germline, CDR1 SQVTM and CDR2 ANQGSEA. The CDR3 nucleotides are TGCAGCGCACAGGGGGAGAACACTGAAGCTTTCTTT. The encoded protein is CSAQGENTEAFF. The full variable domain, completed using reference TRBV29-1 and TRBJ1-1, is SAVISQKPSRDICQRGTSLTIQCQVDSQVTMMFWYRQQPGQSLTLIATANQGSEATYESGFVIDKFPISRPNLTFSTLTVSNMSPEDSSIYLCSAQGENTEAFFGQGTRLTVV.

Comments on this clonotype: A much larger clone differs from this one at a single base, so this may be a read error. The V and J genes are TRBV7-2 and TRBJ2-5; D gene unclear. Between the trimmed V and J ends, which lost 1 base and 2 bases, there was a span of 8 bases. Germline lookup yields CDR1 SGHTA and CDR2 FQGNSA. The length of the CDR3 is 14 residues. CDR3 nucleotides: TGTGCCAGCAGCTTAGGGGCAGTACAAGAGACCCAGTACTTC. Translating gives CASSLGAVQETQYF.

This clonotype was seen a single time. This chain links TRBV3-1 with TRBJ1-1; D is ambiguous. The CDR3 loop spans 14 amino acids. Germline V gene sequence: CDR1 LGHDT, CDR2 YNNKEL (reference sequence). V was clipped by 1 base and J by 1 base, with 7 bases between them. CDR3: CASSQGDGNTEAFF. The CDR3 DNA reads as TGTGCCAGCAGCCAAGGGGATGGGAACACTGAAGCTTTCTTT.

The J gene is TRBJ1-6, the V gene TRBV9; 7 nucleotides line up with TRBD1. This CDR3 spans 15 amino acids. Germline CDR1 and CDR2: SGDLS and YYNGEE. The trim removed 4 bases at V and 9 bases at J, leaving 10 bases unmatched. The CDR3, as DNA: TGTGCCAGCAGCTTCGCAGACAGGGAAGCTTCACCCCTCCACTTT. It translates to CASSFADREASPLHF.

This clonotype was found a few times. This chain joins TRBV5-1 and TRBJ1-6; no clear D gene. CDR3 length: 12 residues. V dropped 3 bases and J dropped 13 bases, with 11 bases sitting between them. The germline V gene has CDR1 SGHRS and CDR2 YFSETQ. CDR3 protein: CASSSGSLPLHF. Here the CDR3 DNA reads TGCGCCAGCAGCTCCGGCTCCTTGCCCCTCCACTTT.

The V gene is TRBV7-2, the J gene TRBJ2-6, with D perhaps matching TRBD1 or TRBD2 (5 bases each). The V and J ends lost 7 bases and 4 bases respectively, with 8 bases between them. The CDR3 totals 13 residues. Germline V gene sequence: CDR1 SGHTA, CDR2 FQGNSA. CDR3 nucleotide sequence: TGTGCCAGCACCAGGGAGGGGGCCAACGTCCTGACTTTC. The encoded protein is CASTREGANVLTF.

The rearrangement joins TRBV7-2 to TRBJ2-7; 9 positions agree with TRBD2. This CDR3 is built from 17 residues. With V trimmed by 3 bases and J by 2 bases, 11 bases remained unmatched. The germline gives CDR1 SGHTA, CDR2 FQGNSA. DNA of the CDR3: TGTGCCAGCAGCTTGGGTGGGGCTAGCGGGACCACCTACGAGCAGTACTTC. Translation: CASSLGGASGTTYEQYF.

The chain has TRBV20-1 and TRBJ2-2, with 7 bases fitting TRBD1. This CDR3 is 16 amino acids long. In germline, CDR1 is DFQATT, CDR2 SNEGSKA (reference sequence). Trimming removed 3 bases from V and 7 bases from J; junction bases left unmatched: 14. This chain's CDR3 is CSARNPGTANGGELFF. CDR3 DNA sequence: TGCAGTGCTAGGAACCCTGGGACAGCTAACGGCGGGGAGCTGTTTTTT.

The rearrangement links TRBV5-1 to TRBJ2-5; D perhaps matches TRBD2 (6 bases). From germline, CDR1 is SGHRS and CDR2 YFSETQ. Trimming removed 6 bases at V and 1 base at J, with 19 bases between. The CDR3 is 16 residues long. CDR3 sequence: CASTPRAGSIQETQYF. In nucleotides, the CDR3 is TGCGCCAGCACCCCCCGGGCGGGGAGCATCCAAGAGACCCAGTACTTC.

The CDR3 reads CASSSGQGAQDGYTF. In DNA form, the CDR3 reads TGTGCCAGCAGTTCCGGACAGGGGGCACAGGATGGCTACACCTTC. The rearrangement links TRBV28 to TRBJ1-2; 11 nucleotides align to TRBD1. Unmatched junction bases numbered 7, after V lost 4 bases and J lost 6 bases. CDR1 MDHEN and CDR2 SYDVKM come from the germline V gene. The CDR3 is 15 residues long.

The CDR3: CASRRPGTASYEQYF. The CDR3 DNA reads as TGTGCCAGCAGACGTCCCGGGACAGCTTCCTACGAGCAGTACTTC. The chain recombines TRBV7-9 with TRBJ2-7; 7 bases are shared with TRBD1. In germline, CDR1 is SEHNR, CDR2 FQNEAQ (reference sequence). The V gene end was trimmed by 6 bases and the J gene end by 1 base; junction bases not matched to a gene: 9. The CDR3 length is 15 residues.

The CDR3 is CASTSGQTYEQYF. In DNA form, the CDR3 reads TGTGCCAGTACCTCAGGACAGACCTACGAGCAGTACTTC. The rearrangement uses TRBV19 and TRBJ2-7, with D possibly TRBD1 on 6 matching bases. CDR3 length equals 13 residues. Trimming cost V 7 bases and J 2 bases, with 12 bases left between them. Germline lookup yields CDR1 LNHDA and CDR2 SQIVND (reference sequence).

V gene TRBV24-1 combines with J gene TRBJ2-3; 9 bases are shared with TRBD1. V lost 4 bases to trimming and J lost 4 bases; unmatched junction nucleotides: 8. The germline CDR1 and CDR2 sequences are KGHDR and SFDVKD. The CDR3 covers 16 residues. Written as DNA, the CDR3 is TGTGCCACCAGTGACCGCCGGGACAGGGTGGCAGATACGCAGTATTTT. Its protein is CATSDRRDRVADTQYF.

The V gene is TRBV7-2, the J gene TRBJ1-2; maybe TRBD1 (6 bases). This CDR3 comprises 16 residues. The V and J ends lost 1 base and 4 bases respectively, with 16 bases between them. CDR1 SGHTA and CDR2 FQGNSA come from the germline V gene. In DNA, the CDR3 is TGTGCCAGCAGCTTAGATCGGACAGCGACCCTCTATGGCTACACCTTC. Translating it yields CASSLDRTATLYGYTF. Full variable domain (remainder filled in from reference TRBV7-2 and TRBJ1-2): GAGVSQSPSNKVTEKGKDVELRCDPISGHTALYWYRQSLGQGLEFLIYFQGNSAPDKSGLPSDRFSAERTGGSVSTLTIQRTQQEDSAVYLCASSLDRTATLYGYTFGSGTRLTVV.

A word on this clonotype: A much larger clone lies one base from this, so it may be a read error. The CDR3 does not end in the conserved phenylalanine or tryptophan, so this is likely a read error. This rearrangement joins TRBV20-1 to TRBJ1-2, with TRBD1 matching over 8 bases. J gave up 6 bases and V 5 bases, and 5 bases lay outside the gene matches. Germline V gene data show CDR1 as DFQATT and CDR2 as SNEGSKA (reference sequence). This CDR3 region has 12 residues. Here the CDR3 DNA reads TGCAGTGCTCCTCAGGGGGCGGATGGCTACACCCTC. Its translation: CSAPQGADGYTL.

The rearrangement links TRBV10-1 to TRBJ1-5, with D perhaps matching TRBD1 (5 bases). The CDR3 is 14 residues long. CDR1 and CDR2 from the germline V gene are WNHNN and SYGVQD (reference sequence). Between the trimmed V and J ends, which lost 7 bases and 7 bases, there was a span of 17 bases. The CDR3 DNA reads TGCGCCAGCACGCAAGACAGTCCGGGCCAGCCCCAGCATTTT. Translated: CASTQDSPGQPQHF.

The chain employs TRBV28 and TRBJ2-7; 10 positions agree with TRBD1. V lost 4 bases and J lost 7; bases outside the gene matches: 10. CDR1 MDHEN and CDR2 SYDVKM come from the germline V gene. The CDR3 has 15 residues. CDR3 DNA sequence: TGTGCCAGCAGTTCCCCGGGACAGGGGTCCTTTGAGCAGTACTTC. Protein product: CASSSPGQGSFEQYF.

The chain carries TRBV4-1 and TRBJ2-7; TRBD2 matches at 8 bases. The junction had 6 bases not matched to a gene; V was cut back by 0 bases and J by 5 bases. This CDR3 is built from 15 residues. CDR1 is MGHRA, CDR2 YSYEKL, per germline. CDR3 DNA: TGCGCCAGCAGCCAAGATGGGACGGGGGGGAACGAGCAGTACTTC. Translating gives CASSQDGTGGNEQYF.

This clonotype was seen repeatedly, ten times or more. V usage is TRBV20-1 and J usage is TRBJ1-2; maybe TRBD1 (5 bases). Germline loops: CDR1 DFQATT, CDR2 SNEGSKA (reference sequence). CDR3 length equals 14 residues. Trimming cost V 6 bases and J 0 bases, with 14 bases left between them. CDR3 DNA sequence: TGCAGTGCGAGGCCGGGGGTTACTAACTATGGCTACACCTTC. This sequence encodes CSARPGVTNYGYTF.

The V gene is TRBV20-1, the J gene TRBJ1-5; D not resolved. The V end lost 3 bases, the J end lost 0 bases, and 12 bases lay between the germline ends. Germline V lookup: CDR1 DFQATT, CDR2 SNEGSKA (reference sequence). The CDR3 has 15 amino acids. The CDR3 reads CSASDTFYSNQPQHF. In DNA form, the CDR3 reads TGCAGTGCTAGCGACACCTTTTATAGCAATCAGCCCCAGCATTTT.